This paragraph covers one TCR beta chain sequence. This entry is derived from a study of blood T cell repertoires in COVID-19. For the study at large: Italy, Spain and the United States were the sources of the convalescent and acute COVID-19 samples. T cells, B-cell-depleted T cells, or PBMCs supplied cDNA or gDNA.

Germline values: CDR1 SGHTS, CDR2 YDEGEE. This CDR3 contains 16 residues. V lost 4 bases to trimming and J lost 0 bases, with 14 bases between them. Authors' data handling: By means of reference gene primer amplification, nucleated cell counts were estimated. Produced via immunoSEQ multiplex PCR; TCRdb's table is partial and in-frame only. V, J and clone size are taken as reported in that table, and D and trimming were inferred from the DNA itself. This table has approximately 85,000 clones, about 92% appearing once. The sample was peripheral blood. V usage is TRBV5-8 and J usage is TRBJ2-1; tentative D call: TRBD1 (6 bases). This sequence was found in a woman between 45 and 65 years old in a cohort sampled during active COVID-19. The CDR3 is CASSSFRDNSYNEQFF. DNA of the CDR3: TGTGCCAGCAGCAGCTTCCGGGACAACTCCTACAATGAGCAGTTCTTC.